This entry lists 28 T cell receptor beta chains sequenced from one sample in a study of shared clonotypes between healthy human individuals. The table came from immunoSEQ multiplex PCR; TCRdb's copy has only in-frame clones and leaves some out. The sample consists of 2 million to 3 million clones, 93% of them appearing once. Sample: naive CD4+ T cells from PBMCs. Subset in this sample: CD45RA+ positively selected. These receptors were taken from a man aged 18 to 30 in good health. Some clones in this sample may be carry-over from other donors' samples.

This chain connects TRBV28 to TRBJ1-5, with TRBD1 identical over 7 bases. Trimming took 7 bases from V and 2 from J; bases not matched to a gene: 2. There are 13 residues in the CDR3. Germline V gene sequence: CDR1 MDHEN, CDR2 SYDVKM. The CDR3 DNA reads TGTGCCAGCACCACAGGGGGCAATCAGCCCCAGCATTTT. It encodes CASTTGGNQPQHF.

The CDR3 nucleotides read TGTGCCAGCAGCTCGGGGCAGGGCGATGGCTACACCTTC. It yields the protein CASSSGQGDGYTF. The V call is TRBV5-8, the J call TRBJ1-2; possibly TRBD1 for D (5 bases). The CDR3 contains 13 residues. V lost 3 bases and J 6 bases, leaving 12 bases between the germline ends. In germline, CDR1 is SGHTS, CDR2 YDEGEE.

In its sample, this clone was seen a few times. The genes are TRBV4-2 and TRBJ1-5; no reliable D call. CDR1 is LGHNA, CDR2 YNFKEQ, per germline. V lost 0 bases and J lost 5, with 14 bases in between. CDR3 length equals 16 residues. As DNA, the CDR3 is TGTGCCAGCAGCCAAGATTGGCGTCGGGCGGATCAGCCCCAGCATTTT. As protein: CASSQDWRRADQPQHF.

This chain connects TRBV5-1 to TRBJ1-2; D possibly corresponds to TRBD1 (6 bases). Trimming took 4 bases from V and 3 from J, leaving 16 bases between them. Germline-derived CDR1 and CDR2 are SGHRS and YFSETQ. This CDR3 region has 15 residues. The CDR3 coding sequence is TGCGCCAGCAGCACCGTGCCGGGGGCGGACTATGGCTACACCTTC. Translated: CASSTVPGADYGYTF. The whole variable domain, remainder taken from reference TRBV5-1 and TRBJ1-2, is KAGVTQTPRYLIKTRGQQVTLSCSPISGHRSVSWYQQTPGQGLQFLFEYFSETQRNKGNFPGRFSGRQFSNSRSEMNVSTLELGDSALYLCASSTVPGADYGYTFGSGTRLTVV.

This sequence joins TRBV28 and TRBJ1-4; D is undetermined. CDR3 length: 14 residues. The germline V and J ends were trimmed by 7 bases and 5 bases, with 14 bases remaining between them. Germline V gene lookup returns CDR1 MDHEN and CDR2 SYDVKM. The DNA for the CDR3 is TGTGCCAGCAAGGCCCCAAAGCGAAATGAAAAACTGTTTTTT. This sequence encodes CASKAPKRNEKLFF.

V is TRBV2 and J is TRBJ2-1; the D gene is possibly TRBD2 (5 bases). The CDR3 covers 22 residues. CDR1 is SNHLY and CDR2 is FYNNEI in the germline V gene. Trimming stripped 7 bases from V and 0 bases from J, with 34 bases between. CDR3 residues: CASKISLRSKAEDLSSYNEQFF. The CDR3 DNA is TGTGCCAGCAAAATTAGCCTGAGGTCCAAAGCGGAGGACCTCAGCTCCTACAATGAGCAGTTCTTC.

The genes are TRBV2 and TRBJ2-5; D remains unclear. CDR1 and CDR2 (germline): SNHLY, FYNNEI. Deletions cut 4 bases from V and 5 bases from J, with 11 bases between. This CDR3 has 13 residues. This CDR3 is CASSVRMGETQYF. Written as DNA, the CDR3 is TGTGCCAGCAGTGTCCGGATGGGTGAGACCCAGTACTTC.

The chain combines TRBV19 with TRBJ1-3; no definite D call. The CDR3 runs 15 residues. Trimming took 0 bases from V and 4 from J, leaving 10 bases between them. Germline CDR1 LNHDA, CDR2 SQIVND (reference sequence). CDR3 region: CASSIDLLDGNTIYF. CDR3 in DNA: TGTGCCAGTAGTATAGATTTGCTGGACGGAAACACCATATATTTT.

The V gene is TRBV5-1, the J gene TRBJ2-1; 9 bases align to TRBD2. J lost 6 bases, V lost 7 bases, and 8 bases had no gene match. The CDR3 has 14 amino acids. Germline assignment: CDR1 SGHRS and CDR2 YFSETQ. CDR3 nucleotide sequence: TGCGCCAGCGGAAGCGGGGGGACTTTCAATGAGCAGTTCTTC. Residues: CASGSGGTFNEQFF.

CDR3 amino acids: CASSLAASGSRQFF. Here the CDR3 DNA reads TGTGCCAGCAGCTTGGCCGCTAGCGGGAGCCGACAGTTCTTC. V is TRBV5-5 and J is TRBJ2-1; 10 nucleotides match TRBD2. Germline V lookup: CDR1 SGHKS, CDR2 YYEKEE (reference sequence). This CDR3 contains 14 residues. The V and J ends lost 0 bases and 13 bases, in that order; junction bases with no gene match: 7.

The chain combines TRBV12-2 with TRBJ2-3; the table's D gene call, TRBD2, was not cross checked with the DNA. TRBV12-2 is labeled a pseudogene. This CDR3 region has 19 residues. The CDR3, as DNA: TGTGCAAGTCGCCTTTCCGGGACTAGCGGCGGAGATTATACAGATACGCAGTATTTT. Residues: CASRLSGTSGGDYTDTQYF.

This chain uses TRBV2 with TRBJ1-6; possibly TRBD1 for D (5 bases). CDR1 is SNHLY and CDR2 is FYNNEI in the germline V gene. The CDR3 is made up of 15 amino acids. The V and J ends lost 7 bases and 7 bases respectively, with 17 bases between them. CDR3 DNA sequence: TGTGCCAGCATCAGGGTCGGTGTTGGCAATTCACCCCTCCACTTT. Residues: CASIRVGVGNSPLHF.

The CDR3 reads CASMRSGGNTEAFF. Here the CDR3 DNA reads TGTGCCAGCATGCGATCGGGGGGGAACACTGAAGCTTTCTTT. The rearrangement joins TRBV6-1 to TRBJ1-1; D perhaps matches TRBD1 (5 bases). Germline V gives CDR1 MNHNS, CDR2 SASEGT. The CDR3 covers 14 residues. V was pared by 7 bases and J by 1 base, with 13 bases between.

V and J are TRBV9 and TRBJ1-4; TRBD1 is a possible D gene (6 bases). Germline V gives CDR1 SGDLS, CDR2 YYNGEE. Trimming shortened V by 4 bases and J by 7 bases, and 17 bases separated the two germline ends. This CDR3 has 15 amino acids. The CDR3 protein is CASSPTGSGGEKLFF. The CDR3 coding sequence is TGTGCCAGCAGCCCTACAGGGTCGGGCGGTGAAAAACTGTTTTTT.

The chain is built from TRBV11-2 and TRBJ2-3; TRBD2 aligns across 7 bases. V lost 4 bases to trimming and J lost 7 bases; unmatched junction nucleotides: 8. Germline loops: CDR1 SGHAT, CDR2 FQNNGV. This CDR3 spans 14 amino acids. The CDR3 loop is CASSSIGRGNTQYF. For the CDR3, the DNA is TGTGCCAGCAGCTCGATAGGGAGGGGTAATACGCAGTATTTT. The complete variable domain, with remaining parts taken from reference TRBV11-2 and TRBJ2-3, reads EAGVAQSPRYKIIEKRQSVAFWCNPISGHATLYWYQQILGQGPKLLIQFQNNGVVDDSQLPKDRFSAERLKGVDSTLKIQPAKLEDSAVYLCASSSIGRGNTQYFGPGTRLTVL.

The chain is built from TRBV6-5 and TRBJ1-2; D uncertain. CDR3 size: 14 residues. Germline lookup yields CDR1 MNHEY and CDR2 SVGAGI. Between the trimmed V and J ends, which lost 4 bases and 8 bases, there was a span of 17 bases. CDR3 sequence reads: CASSSPWGGWGYTF. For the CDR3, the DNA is TGTGCCAGCAGTTCTCCGTGGGGTGGCTGGGGCTACACCTTC.

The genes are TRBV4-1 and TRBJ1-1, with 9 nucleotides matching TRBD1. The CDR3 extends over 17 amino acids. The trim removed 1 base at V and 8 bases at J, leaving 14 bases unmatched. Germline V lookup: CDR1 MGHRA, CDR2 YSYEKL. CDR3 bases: TGCGCCAGCAGCCAAGCCACAGGGGGCGAGAGTGGGGGCGAAGCTTTCTTT. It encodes CASSQATGGESGGEAFF.

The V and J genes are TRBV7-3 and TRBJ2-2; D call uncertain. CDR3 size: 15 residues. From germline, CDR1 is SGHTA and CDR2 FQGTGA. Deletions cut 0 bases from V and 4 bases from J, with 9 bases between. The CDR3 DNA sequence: TGTGCCAGCAGCTTAACGTTCTCTAGCACCGGGGAGCTGTTTTTT. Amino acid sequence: CASSLTFSSTGELFF.

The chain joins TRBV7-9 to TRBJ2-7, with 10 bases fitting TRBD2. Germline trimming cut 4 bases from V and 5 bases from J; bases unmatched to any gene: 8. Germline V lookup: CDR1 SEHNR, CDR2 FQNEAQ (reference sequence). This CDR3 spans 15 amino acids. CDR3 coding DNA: TGTGCCAGCAGCTCCTTAGCGGGAGGATACGACGAGCAGTACTTC. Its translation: CASSSLAGGYDEQYF.

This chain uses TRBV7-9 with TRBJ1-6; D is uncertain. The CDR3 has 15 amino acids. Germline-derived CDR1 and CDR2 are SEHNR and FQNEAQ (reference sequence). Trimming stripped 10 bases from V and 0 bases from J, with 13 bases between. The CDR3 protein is CATSTASSYNSPLHF. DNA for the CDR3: TGTGCCACCTCGACGGCGAGCTCCTATAATTCACCCCTCCACTTT. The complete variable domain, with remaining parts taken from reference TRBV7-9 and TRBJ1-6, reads DTGVSQNPRHKITKRGQNVTFRCDPISEHNRLYWYRQTLGQGPEFLTYFQNEAQLEKSRLLSDRFSAERPKGSFSTLEIQRTEQGDSAMYLCATSTASSYNSPLHFGNGTRLTVT.

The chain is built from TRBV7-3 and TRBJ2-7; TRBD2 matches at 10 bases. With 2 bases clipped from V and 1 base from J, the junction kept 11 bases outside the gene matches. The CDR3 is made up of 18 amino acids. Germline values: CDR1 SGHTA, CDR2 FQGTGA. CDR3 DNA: TGTGCCAGCAGCTTACTAGCGGGAGTTGCCGGGACGTCCTACGAGCAGTACTTC. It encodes CASSLLAGVAGTSYEQYF.

The DNA for the CDR3 is TGTGCCAGTAGTATAGCGGGACAGCGGACCTTGAACACTGAAGCTTTCTTT. As protein: CASSIAGQRTLNTEAFF. The genes are TRBV19 and TRBJ1-1; 7 nucleotides align to TRBD1. This CDR3 has 17 amino acids. After removal of 1 base from V and 0 bases from J, the junction contained 8 bases not matched to a gene. Germline CDR1 is LNHDA and CDR2 is SQIVND (reference sequence). Filled out from reference TRBV19 and TRBJ1-1, the complete variable domain reads DGGITQSPKYLFRKEGQNVTLSCEQNLNHDAMYWYRQDPGQGLRLIYYSQIVNDFQKGDIAEGYSVSREKKESFPLTVTSAQKNPTAFYLCASSIAGQRTLNTEAFFGQGTRLTVV.

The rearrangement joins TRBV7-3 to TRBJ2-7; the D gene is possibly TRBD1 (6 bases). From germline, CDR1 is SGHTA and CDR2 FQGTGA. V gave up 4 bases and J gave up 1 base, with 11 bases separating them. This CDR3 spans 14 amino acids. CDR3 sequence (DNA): TGTGCCAGCAGCTCTACAGGGAGATCCTACGAGCAGTACTTC. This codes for CASSSTGRSYEQYF. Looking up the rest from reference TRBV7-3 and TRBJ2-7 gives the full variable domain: GAGVSQTPSNKVTEKGKYVELRCDPISGHTALYWYRQSLGQGPEFLIYFQGTGAADDSGLPNDRFFAVRPEGSVSTLKIQRTERGDSAVYLCASSSTGRSYEQYFGPGTRLTVT.

CDR3: CAISDPPRREGREQFF. CDR3 bases: TGTGCCATCAGTGACCCACCGAGGCGGGAGGGGAGGGAGCAGTTCTTC. The V call is TRBV10-3, the J call TRBJ2-1; 9 positions match TRBD2. Germline CDR1 reads ENHRY; CDR2 reads SYGVKD. The CDR3 has 16 amino acids. Trimming took 3 bases from V and 10 from J; bases not matched to a gene: 13.

The CDR3 bases are TGTGCCAGTAGTATTCGGCAAGATGAGCAGTTCTTC. It is translated as CASSIRQDEQFF. The genes are TRBV19 and TRBJ2-1; D call uncertain. The CDR3 sequence is 12 residues long. Germline CDR1 is LNHDA and CDR2 is SQIVND (reference sequence). V lost 3 bases and J lost 8, with 8 bases in between.

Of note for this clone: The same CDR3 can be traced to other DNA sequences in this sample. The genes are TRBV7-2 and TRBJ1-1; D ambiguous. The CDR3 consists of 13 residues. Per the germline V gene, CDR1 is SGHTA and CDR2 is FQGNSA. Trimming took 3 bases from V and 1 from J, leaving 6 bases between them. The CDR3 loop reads CASSFKRNTEAFF. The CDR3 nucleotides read TGTGCCAGCAGCTTTAAAAGGAACACTGAAGCTTTCTTT. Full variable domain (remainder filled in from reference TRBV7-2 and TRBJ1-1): GAGVSQSPSNKVTEKGKDVELRCDPISGHTALYWYRQSLGQGLEFLIYFQGNSAPDKSGLPSDRFSAERTGGSVSTLTIQRTQQEDSAVYLCASSFKRNTEAFFGQGTRLTVV.

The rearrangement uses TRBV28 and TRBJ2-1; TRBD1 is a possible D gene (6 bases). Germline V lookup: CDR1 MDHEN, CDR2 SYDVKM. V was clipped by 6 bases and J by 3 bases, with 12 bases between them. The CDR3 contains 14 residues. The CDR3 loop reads CASREGGVYNEQFF. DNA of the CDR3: TGTGCCAGCAGAGAAGGGGGAGTCTACAATGAGCAGTTCTTC.

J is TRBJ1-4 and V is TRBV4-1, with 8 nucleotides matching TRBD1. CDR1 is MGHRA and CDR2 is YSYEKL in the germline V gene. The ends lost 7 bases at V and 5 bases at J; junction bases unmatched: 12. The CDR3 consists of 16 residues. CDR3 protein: CASTDRGKAVNEKLFF. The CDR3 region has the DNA TGCGCCAGCACCGACAGGGGCAAGGCAGTGAATGAAAAACTGTTTTTT.